The 13 T cell receptor beta chains below were found in one sample sequenced in a study of T cells expressing NK-cell markers. TCRdb re-called the 5' RACE reads and gives one entry per CDR3 protein, without DNA. This repertoire includes some 460,000 distinct CDR3 sequences. Sequenced input: blood T cells: a sorted CD56 or NKG2C T cell subset, CD4+ or CD8+ T cells, or bulk PBMC T cells (not recorded which). The receptors were gathered from a woman aged 45-59 years in good health.

This chain uses TRBV3-1 with TRBJ2-1; the TCRdb call, TRBD2, lacks DNA for checking. The CDR3 loop spans 16 amino acids. The V gene's germline CDR1 is LGHDT and CDR2 YNNKEL (reference sequence). The CDR3 protein is CASSQGSGRAGNEQFF.

This rearrangement joins TRBV6-1 to TRBJ1-5. This CDR3 comprises 16 residues. Germline V gene data show CDR1 as MNHNS and CDR2 as SASEGT. CDR3 sequence reads: CASSATSGGGGQPQHF.

The chain's CDR3 is CASSLDETNYEQYF. The chain has TRBV7-2 and TRBJ2-7. The CDR3 covers 14 residues. Germline CDR1 SGHTA, CDR2 FQGNSA.

The chain is built from TRBV15 and TRBJ2-1; TCRdb picks TRBD2, but there is no DNA to check that call. Germline V gene lookup returns CDR1 LNHNV and CDR2 YYDKDF (reference sequence). The CDR3 extends over 14 amino acids. The CDR3 protein is CASALAGGVDEQFF.

The V gene is TRBV5-1, the J gene TRBJ2-2. The CDR3 spans 17 residues. Germline V lookup: CDR1 SGHRS, CDR2 YFSETQ. The CDR3 sequence is CASSLDPGSAGTGELFF.

CDR3 loop: CSARAPGRVANEQFF. This chain connects TRBV20-1 to TRBJ2-1; TCRdb calls TRBD1, which cannot be checked without DNA. This CDR3 is 15 amino acids long. Germline values: CDR1 DFQATT, CDR2 SNEGSKA (reference sequence).

The chain couples TRBV4-1 to TRBJ2-1. CDR3 length: 14 amino acids. Germline-derived CDR1 and CDR2 are MGHRA and YSYEKL. The CDR3 reads CASSQGRTTNEQFF.

The V and J genes are TRBV6-5 and TRBJ2-7. The CDR3 runs 11 residues. Germline V gene sequence: CDR1 MNHEY, CDR2 SVGAGI. CDR3 residues: CASRVLGEQYF.

The gene calls are TRBV7-6 and TRBJ2-5; with no DNA, the TCRdb D assignment of TRBD1 cannot be verified. Germline CDR1 and CDR2: SGHVS and FNYEAQ. The CDR3 consists of 18 residues. CDR3 residues: CASSLEVATPPYQETQYF.

The chain has TRBV6-5 and TRBJ2-7; TCRdb picks TRBD1, but there is no DNA to check that call. From germline, CDR1 is MNHEY and CDR2 SVGAGI. This CDR3 contains 14 residues. The CDR3 protein is CASSYLSGSYEQYF.

The chain recombines TRBV5-1 with TRBJ2-1; TCRdb returns TRBD1, unconfirmable since there is no DNA. CDR3 length equals 13 residues. Germline assignment: CDR1 SGHRS and CDR2 YFSETQ. This CDR3 is CASSFGGANEQFF.

This chain uses TRBV6-5 with TRBJ2-1; TCRdb indicates TRBD2, and absent DNA this call remains unverified. Germline V lookup: CDR1 MNHEY, CDR2 SVGAGI. The CDR3 loop spans 14 amino acids. CDR3 loop: CASGGLGGSHEQFF.

The V and J genes are TRBV28 and TRBJ1-5; TCRdb selects TRBD1, and the lack of DNA leaves this call unchecked. Germline CDR1 reads MDHEN; CDR2 reads SYDVKM. CDR3 length: 15 residues. The CDR3 loop is CASSLGGVGNQPQHF.